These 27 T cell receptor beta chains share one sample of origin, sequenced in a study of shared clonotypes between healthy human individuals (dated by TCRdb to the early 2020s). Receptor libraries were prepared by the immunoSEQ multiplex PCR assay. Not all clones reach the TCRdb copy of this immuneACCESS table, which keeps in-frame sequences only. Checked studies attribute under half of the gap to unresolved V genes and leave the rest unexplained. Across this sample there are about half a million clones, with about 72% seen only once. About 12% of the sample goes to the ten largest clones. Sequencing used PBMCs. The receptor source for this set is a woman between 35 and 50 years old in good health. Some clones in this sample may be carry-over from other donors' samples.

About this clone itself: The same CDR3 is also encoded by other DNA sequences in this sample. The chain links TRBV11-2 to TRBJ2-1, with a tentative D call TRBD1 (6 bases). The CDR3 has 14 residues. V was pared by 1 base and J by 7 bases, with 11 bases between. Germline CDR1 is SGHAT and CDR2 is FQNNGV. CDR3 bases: TGTGCCAGCAGCTTAGGTGGGACAACAAATGAGCAGTTCTTC. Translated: CASSLGGTTNEQFF.

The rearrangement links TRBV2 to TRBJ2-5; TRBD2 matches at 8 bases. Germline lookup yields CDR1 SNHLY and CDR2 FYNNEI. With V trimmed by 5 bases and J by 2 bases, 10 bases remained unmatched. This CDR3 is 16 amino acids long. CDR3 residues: CASSSSGRALQETQYF. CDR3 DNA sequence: TGTGCCAGCAGTTCAAGCGGGAGAGCCCTTCAAGAGACCCAGTACTTC.

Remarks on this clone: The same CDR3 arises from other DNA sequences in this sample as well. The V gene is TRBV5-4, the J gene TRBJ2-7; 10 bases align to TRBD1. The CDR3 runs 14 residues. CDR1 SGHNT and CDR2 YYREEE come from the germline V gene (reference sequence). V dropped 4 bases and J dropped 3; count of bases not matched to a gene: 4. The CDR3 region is CASSARDRGYEQYF. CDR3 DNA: TGTGCCAGCAGCGCCCGGGACAGGGGCTACGAGCAGTACTTC.

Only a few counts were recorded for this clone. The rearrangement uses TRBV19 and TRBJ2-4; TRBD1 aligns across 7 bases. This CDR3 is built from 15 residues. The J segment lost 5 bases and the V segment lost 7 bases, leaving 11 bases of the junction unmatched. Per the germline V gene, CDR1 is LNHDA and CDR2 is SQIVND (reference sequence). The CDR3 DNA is TGTGCCAGTACTAGAGGAGACAGGGTGGAAAACATTCAGTACTTC. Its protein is CASTRGDRVENIQYF.

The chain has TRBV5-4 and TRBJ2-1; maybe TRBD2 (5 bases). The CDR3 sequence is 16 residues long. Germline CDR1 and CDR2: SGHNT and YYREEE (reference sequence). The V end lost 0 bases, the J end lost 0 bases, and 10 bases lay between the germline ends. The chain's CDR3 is CASSLAGGSSYNEQFF. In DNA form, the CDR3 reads TGTGCCAGCAGCTTGGCCGGTGGGAGCTCCTACAATGAGCAGTTCTTC.

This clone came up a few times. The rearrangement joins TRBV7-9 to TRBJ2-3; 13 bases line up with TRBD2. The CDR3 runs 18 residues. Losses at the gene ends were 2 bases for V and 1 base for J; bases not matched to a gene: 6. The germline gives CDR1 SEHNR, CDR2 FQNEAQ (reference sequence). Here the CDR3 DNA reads TGTGCCAGCAGCTTACGACGCGGACTAGCGGGAGGCACAGATACGCAGTATTTT. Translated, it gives CASSLRRGLAGGTDTQYF.

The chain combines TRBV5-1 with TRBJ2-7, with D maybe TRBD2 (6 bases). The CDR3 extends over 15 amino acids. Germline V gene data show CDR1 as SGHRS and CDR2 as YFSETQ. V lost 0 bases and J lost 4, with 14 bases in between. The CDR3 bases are TGCGCCAGCAGCTTGGTTTCGGGAGTGGGGTACGAGCAGTACTTC. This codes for CASSLVSGVGYEQYF.

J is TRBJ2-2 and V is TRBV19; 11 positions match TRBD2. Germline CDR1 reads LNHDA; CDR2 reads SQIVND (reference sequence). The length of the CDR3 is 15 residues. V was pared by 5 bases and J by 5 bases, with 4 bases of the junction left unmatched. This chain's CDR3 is CASSFGLAGTGELFF. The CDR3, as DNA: TGTGCCAGTAGTTTTGGACTAGCGGGTACCGGGGAGCTGTTTTTT.

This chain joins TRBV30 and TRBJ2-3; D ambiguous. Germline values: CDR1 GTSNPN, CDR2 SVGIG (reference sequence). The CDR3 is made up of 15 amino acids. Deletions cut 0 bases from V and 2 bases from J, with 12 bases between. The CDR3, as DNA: TGTGCCTGGAGTGTAAAGGGTGGCCACACAGATACGCAGTATTTT. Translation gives CAWSVKGGHTDTQYF. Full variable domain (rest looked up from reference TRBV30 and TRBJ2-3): SQTIHQWPATLVQPVGSPLSLECTVEGTSNPNLYWYRQAAGRGLQLLFYSVGIGQISSEVPQNLSASRPQDRQFILSSKKLLLSDSGFYLCAWSVKGGHTDTQYFGPGTRLTVL.

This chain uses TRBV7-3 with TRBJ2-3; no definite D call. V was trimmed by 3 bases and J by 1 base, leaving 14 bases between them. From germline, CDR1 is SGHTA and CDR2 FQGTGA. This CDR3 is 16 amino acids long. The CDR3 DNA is TGTGCCAGCAGCTTCTCGTCCACCTCCGGCACAGATACGCAGTATTTT. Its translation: CASSFSSTSGTDTQYF.

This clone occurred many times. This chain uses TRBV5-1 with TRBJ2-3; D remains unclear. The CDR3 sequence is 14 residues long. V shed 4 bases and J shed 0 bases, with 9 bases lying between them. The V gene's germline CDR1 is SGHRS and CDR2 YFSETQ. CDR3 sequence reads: CASSLDLSTDTQYF. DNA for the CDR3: TGCGCCAGCAGCCTTGACCTAAGCACAGATACGCAGTATTTT.

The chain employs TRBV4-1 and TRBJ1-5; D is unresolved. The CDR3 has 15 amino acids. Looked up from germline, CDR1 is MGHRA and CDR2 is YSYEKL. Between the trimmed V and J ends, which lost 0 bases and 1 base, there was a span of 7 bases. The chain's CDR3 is CASSQDTRSNQPQHF. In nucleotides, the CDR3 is TGCGCCAGCAGCCAAGACACTAGAAGCAATCAGCCCCAGCATTTT.

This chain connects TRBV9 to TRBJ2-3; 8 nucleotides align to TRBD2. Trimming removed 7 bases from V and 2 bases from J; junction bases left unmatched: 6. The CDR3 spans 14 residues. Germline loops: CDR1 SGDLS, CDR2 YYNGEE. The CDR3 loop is CASGSSGTTDTQYF. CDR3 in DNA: TGTGCCAGCGGGAGTAGCGGGACCACAGATACGCAGTATTTT.

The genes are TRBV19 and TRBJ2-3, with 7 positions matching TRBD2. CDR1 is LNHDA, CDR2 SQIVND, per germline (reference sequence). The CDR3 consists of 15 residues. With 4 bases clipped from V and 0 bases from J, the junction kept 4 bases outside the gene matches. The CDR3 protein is CASSKVGGSTDTQYF. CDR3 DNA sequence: TGTGCCAGTAGTAAGGTCGGGGGGAGCACAGATACGCAGTATTTT.

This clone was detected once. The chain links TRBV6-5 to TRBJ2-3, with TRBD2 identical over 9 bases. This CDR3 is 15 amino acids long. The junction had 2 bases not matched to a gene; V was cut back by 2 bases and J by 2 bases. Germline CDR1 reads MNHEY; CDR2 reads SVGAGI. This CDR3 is CASSYVAGVTDTQYF. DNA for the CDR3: TGTGCCAGCAGTTACGTAGCGGGGGTCACAGATACGCAGTATTTT.

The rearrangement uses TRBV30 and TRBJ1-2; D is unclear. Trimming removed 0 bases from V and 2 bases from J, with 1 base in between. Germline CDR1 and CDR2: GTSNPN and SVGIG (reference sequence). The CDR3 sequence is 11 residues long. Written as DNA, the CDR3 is TGTGCCTGGAGTGTCAACTATGGCTACACCTTC. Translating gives CAWSVNYGYTF.

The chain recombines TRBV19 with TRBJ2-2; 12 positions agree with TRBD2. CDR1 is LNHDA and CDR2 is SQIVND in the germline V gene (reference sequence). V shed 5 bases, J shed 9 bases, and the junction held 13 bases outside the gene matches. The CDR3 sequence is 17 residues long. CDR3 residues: CASSRSTSGSSIRELFF. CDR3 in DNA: TGTGCCAGTAGTCGCTCGACTAGCGGGAGTTCCATCCGGGAGCTGTTTTTT. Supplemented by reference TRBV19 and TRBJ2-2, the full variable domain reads DGGITQSPKYLFRKEGQNVTLSCEQNLNHDAMYWYRQDPGQGLRLIYYSQIVNDFQKGDIAEGYSVSREKKESFPLTVTSAQKNPTAFYLCASSRSTSGSSIRELFFGEGSRLTVL.

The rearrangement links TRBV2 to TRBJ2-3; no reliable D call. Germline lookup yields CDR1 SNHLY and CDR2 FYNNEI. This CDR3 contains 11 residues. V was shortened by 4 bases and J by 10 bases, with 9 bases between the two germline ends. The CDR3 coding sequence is TGTGCCAGCAGTGGGGGTGAGCCGCAGTATTTT. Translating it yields CASSGGEPQYF.

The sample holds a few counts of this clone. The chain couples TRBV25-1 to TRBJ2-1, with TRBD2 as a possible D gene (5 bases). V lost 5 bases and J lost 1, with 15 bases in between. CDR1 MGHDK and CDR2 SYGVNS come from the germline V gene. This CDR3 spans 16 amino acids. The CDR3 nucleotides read TGTGCCAGCAGTTACCCTCACGGAGGTTCCTACAATGAGCAGTTCTTC. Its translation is CASSYPHGGSYNEQFF.

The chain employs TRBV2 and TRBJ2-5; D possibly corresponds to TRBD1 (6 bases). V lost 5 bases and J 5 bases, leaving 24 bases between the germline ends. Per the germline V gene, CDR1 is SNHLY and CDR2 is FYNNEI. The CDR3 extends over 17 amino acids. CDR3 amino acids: CASSPPGQGPPGETQYF. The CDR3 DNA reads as TGTGCCAGCAGTCCCCCTGGGCAGGGGCCCCCAGGGGAGACCCAGTACTTC.

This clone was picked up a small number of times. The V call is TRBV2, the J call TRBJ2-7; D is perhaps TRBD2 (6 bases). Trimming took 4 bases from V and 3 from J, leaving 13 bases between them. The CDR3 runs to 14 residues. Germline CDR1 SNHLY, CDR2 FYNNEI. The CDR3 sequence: CASSVAVWGYEQYF. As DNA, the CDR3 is TGTGCCAGCAGTGTAGCGGTATGGGGCTACGAGCAGTACTTC.

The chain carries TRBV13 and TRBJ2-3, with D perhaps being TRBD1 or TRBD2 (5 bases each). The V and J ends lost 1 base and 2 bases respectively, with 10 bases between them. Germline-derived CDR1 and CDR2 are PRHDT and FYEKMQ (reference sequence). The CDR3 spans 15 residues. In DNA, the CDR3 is TGTGCCAGCAGCTTAGACGCAGGGACCACAGATACGCAGTATTTT. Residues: CASSLDAGTTDTQYF. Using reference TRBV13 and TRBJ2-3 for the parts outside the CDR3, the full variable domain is AAGVIQSPRHLIKEKRETATLKCYPIPRHDTVYWYQQGPGQDPQFLISFYEKMQSDKGSIPDRFSAQQFSDYHSELNMSSLELGDSALYFCASSLDAGTTDTQYFGPGTRLTVL.

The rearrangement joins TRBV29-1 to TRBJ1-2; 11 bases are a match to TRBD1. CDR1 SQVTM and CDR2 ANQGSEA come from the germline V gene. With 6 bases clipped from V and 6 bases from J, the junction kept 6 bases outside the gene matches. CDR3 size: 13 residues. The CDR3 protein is CSVGDRGYNGYTF. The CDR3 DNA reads TGCAGCGTGGGGGACAGGGGGTACAATGGCTACACCTTC.

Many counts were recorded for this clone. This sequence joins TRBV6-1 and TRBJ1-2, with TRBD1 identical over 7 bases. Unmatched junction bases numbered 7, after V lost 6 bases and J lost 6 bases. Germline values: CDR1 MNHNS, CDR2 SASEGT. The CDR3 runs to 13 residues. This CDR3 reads CASSLNRGDGYTF. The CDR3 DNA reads TGTGCCAGCAGCCTCAACAGGGGTGATGGCTACACCTTC.

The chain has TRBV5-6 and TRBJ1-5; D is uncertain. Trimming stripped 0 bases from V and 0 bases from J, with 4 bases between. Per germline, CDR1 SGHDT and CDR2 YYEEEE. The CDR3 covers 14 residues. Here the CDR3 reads CASSLAGSNQPQHF. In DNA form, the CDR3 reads TGTGCCAGCAGCTTGGCGGGTAGCAATCAGCCCCAGCATTTT.

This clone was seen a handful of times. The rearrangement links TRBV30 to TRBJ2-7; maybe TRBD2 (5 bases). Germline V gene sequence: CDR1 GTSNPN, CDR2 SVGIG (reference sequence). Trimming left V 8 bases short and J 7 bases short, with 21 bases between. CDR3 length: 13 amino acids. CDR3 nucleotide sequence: TGTGCCCCAATGGGAGATTCTAGGAGAGAGCAGTACTTC. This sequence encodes CAPMGDSRREQYF.

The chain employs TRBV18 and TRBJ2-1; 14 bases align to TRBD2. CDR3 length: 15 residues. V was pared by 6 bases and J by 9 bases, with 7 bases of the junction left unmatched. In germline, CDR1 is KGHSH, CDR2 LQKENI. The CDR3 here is CASSLTGLAGVEQFF. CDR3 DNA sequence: TGTGCCAGCTCCCTCACGGGACTAGCGGGAGTTGAGCAGTTCTTC.